Reported below is one TCR beta chain. TCRdb keeps only in-frame clones here, not all; method: immunoSEQ multiplex PCR. The sample carries about 250,000 clones, around 82% recorded once. This entry is derived from a study of blood T cell repertoires in COVID-19. At the level of the study: PBMCs, B-cell-depleted T cells, or T cells were the source of the cDNA or gDNA that made up the material.

This CDR3 region has 16 residues. Germline values: CDR1 MNHEY, CDR2 SMNVEV (reference sequence). Trimming cost V 5 bases and J 4 bases, with 19 bases left between them. The V gene is TRBV27, the J gene TRBJ2-3; tentatively, D is TRBD1 (6 bases). Sequencing input: peripheral blood. The TCR comes from a man older than 75 with acute or convalescent COVID-19. The CDR3 bases are TGTGCCAGCAGTCCCCGGGACATGGGTTGGGCAGATACGCAGTATTTT. Encoded protein: CASSPRDMGWADTQYF.